This T cell receptor beta chain was identified during a study of T cell responses to AZD1222 COVID-19 vaccine. In the case of this clone: The antigen remains undetermined.

Germline V gives CDR1 LNHDA, CDR2 SQIVND (reference sequence). This CDR3 region has 12 residues. The germline V and J ends were trimmed by 5 bases and 7 bases, with 12 bases remaining between them. The method was immunoSEQ multiplex PCR; TCRdb's version includes in-frame clones alone and lacks a portion of them. The sample gives approximately 90,000 clones, about 88% of which show up once; around 3% is in the top ten. Whole-study results and caveats: There were repertoire samples only from the period after the peak T cell response. Recipients of AZD1222 seropositive at baseline numbered only five or six. The breadth and depth of Spike-specific TCRs increased once two AZD1222 doses had been given.

This chain joins TRBV19 and TRBJ2-7, with D perhaps matching TRBD1 or TRBD2 (5 bases each). The material was peripheral blood, obtained on day 0 of AZD1222 vaccination. The clonotype comes from an adult in good health. The CDR3 nucleotides read TGTGCCAGTAGTCTCGTAGAGGGGGAGCAGTACTTC. It translates to CASSLVEGEQYF.